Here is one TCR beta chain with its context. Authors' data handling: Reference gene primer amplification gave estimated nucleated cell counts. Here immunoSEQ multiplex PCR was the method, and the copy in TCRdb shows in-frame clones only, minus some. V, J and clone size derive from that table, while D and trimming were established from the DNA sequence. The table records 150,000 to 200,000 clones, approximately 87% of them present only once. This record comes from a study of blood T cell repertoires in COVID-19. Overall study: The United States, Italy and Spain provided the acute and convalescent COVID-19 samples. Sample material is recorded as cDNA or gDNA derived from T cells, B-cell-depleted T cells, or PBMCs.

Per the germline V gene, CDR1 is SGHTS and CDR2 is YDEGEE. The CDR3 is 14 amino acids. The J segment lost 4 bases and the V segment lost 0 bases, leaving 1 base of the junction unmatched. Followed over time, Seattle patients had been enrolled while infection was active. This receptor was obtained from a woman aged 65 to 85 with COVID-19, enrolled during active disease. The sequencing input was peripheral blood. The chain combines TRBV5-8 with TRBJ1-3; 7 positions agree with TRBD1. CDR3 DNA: TGTGCCAGCAGCTTGGAACAGGGGGGAAACACCATATATTTT. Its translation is CASSLEQGGNTIYF.